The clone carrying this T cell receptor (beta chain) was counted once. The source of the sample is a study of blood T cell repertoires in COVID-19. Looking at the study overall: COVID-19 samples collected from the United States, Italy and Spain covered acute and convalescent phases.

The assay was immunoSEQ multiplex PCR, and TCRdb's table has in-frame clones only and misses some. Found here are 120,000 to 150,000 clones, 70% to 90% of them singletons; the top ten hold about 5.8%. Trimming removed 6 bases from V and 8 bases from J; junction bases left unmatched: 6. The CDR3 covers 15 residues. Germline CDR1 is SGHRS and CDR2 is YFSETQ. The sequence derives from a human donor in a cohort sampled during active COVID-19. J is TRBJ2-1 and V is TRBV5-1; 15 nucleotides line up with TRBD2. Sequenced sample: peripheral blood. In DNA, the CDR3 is TGCGCCAGCACCGGACTAGCGGGGGGGCGGGATGAGCAGTTCTTC. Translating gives CASTGLAGGRDEQFF.